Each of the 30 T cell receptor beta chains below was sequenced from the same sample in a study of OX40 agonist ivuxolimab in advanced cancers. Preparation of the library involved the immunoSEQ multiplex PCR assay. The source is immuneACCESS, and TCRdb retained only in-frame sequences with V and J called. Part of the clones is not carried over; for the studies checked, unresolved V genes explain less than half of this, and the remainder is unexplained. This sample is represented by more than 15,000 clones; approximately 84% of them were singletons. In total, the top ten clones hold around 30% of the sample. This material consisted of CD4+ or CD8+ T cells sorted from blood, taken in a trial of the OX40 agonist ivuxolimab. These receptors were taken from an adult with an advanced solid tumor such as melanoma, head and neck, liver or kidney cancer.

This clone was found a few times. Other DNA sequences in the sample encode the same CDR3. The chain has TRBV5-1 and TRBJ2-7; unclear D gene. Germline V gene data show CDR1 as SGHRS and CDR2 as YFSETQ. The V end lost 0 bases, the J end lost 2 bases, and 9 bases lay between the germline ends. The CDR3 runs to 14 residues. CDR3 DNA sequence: TGCGCCAGCAGCTTGGTAGTACAGCCCTACGAGCAGTACTTC. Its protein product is CASSLVVQPYEQYF. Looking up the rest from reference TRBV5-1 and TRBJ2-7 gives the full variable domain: KAGVTQTPRYLIKTRGQQVTLSCSPISGHRSVSWYQQTPGQGLQFLFEYFSETQRNKGNFPGRFSGRQFSNSRSEMNVSTLELGDSALYLCASSLVVQPYEQYFGPGTRLTVT.

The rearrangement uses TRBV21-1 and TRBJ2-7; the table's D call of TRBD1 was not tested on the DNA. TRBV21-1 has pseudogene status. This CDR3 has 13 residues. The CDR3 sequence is CASSKGAGREQYF. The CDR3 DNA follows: TGTGCCAGCAGCAAAGGGGCAGGGCGGGAGCAGTACTTC.

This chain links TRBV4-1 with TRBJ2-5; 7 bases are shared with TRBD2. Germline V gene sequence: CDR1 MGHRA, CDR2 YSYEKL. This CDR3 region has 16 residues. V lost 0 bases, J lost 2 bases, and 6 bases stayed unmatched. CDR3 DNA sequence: TGCGCCAGCAGCCAAGAGTCATTCGGGGGGCAAGAGACCCAGTACTTC. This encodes CASSQESFGGQETQYF.

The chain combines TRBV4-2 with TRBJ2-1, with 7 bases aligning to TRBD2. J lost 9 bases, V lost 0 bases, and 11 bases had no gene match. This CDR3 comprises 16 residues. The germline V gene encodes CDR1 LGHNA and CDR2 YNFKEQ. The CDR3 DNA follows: TGTGCCAGCAGCCAAGAGATCCGCGGGAGTCCTTCTGAGCAGTTCTTC. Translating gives CASSQEIRGSPSEQFF.

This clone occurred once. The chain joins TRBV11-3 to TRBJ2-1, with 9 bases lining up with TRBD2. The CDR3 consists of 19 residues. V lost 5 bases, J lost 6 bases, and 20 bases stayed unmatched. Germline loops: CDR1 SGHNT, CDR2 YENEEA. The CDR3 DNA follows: TGTGCCAGCAGCGTCCCGGGGAGCGGGAGGACCAATTGGGGCAATGAGCAGTTCTTC. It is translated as CASSVPGSGRTNWGNEQFF.

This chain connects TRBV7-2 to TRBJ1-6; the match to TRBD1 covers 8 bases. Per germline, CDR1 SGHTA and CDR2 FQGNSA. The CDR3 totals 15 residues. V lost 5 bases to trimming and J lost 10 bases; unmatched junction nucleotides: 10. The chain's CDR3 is CASSLGQGYRSPLHF. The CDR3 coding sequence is TGTGCCAGCAGCCTCGGACAGGGATATAGGTCACCCCTCCACTTT.

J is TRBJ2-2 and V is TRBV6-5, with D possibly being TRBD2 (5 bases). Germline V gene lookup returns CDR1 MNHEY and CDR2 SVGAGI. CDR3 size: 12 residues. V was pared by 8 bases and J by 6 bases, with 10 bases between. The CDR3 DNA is TGTGCCAGCGGGCTCGGGGCCGGGGAGCTGTTTTTT. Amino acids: CASGLGAGELFF.

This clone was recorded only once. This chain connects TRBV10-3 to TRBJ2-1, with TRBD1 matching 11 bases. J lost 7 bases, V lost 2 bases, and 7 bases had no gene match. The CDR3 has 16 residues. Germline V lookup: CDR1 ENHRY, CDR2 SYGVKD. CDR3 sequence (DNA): TGTGCCATCAGTGAGCGGGACAGGGGGTTATGGAATGAGCAGTTCTTC. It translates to CAISERDRGLWNEQFF.

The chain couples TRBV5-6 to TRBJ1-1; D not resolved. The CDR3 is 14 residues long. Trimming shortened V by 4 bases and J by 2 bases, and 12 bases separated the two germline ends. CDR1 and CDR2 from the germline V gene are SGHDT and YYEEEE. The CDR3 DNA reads TGTGCCAGCAGCACAAAGGCTATAAACACTGAAGCTTTCTTT. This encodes CASSTKAINTEAFF.

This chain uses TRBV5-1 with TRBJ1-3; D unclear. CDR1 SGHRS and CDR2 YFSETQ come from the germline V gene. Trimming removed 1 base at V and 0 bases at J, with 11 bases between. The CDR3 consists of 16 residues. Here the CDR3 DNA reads TGCGCCAGCAGCTTGTTAGGCCCCCTCTCTGGAAACACCATATATTTT. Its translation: CASSLLGPLSGNTIYF.

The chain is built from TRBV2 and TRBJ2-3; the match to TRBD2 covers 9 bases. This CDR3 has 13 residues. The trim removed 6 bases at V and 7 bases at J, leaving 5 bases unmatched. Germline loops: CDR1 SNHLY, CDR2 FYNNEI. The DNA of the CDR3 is TGTGCCAGCAGCCCGCTAGCGGGGTATACGCAGTATTTT. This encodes CASSPLAGYTQYF.

The chain's CDR3 is CASSRMQGASDEQYF. The CDR3 DNA reads TGCGCCAGCAGCCGGATGCAGGGCGCATCGGACGAGCAGTACTTC. This sequence joins TRBV5-1 and TRBJ2-7, with D perhaps TRBD1 (5 bases). Germline V gene lookup returns CDR1 SGHRS and CDR2 YFSETQ. V shed 4 bases and J shed 5 bases, with 19 bases lying between them. The CDR3 loop spans 15 amino acids. The full variable domain, in which reference TRBV5-1 and TRBJ2-7 provide the parts outside the CDR3, is KAGVTQTPRYLIKTRGQQVTLSCSPISGHRSVSWYQQTPGQGLQFLFEYFSETQRNKGNFPGRFSGRQFSNSRSEMNVSTLELGDSALYLCASSRMQGASDEQYFGPGTRLTVT.

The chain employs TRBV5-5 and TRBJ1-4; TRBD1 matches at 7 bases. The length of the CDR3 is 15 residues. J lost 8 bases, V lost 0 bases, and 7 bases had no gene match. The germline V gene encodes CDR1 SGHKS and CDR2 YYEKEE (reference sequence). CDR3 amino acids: CASSLVSQGEEKLFF. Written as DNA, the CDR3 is TGTGCCAGCAGCTTGGTCTCGCAGGGGGAGGAAAAACTGTTTTTT.

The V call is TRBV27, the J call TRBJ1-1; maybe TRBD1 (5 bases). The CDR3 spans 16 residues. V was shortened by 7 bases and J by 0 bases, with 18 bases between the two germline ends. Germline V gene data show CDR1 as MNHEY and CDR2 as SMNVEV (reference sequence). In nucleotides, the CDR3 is TGTGCCAGCAAACAGGACCACGAAATAGTGAACACTGAAGCTTTCTTT. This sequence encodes CASKQDHEIVNTEAFF.

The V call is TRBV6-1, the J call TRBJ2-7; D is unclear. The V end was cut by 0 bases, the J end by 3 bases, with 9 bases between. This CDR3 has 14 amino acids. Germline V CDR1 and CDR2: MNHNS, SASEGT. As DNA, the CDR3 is TGTGCCAGCAGTGAAGCAGATGTGGGCTACGAGCAGTACTTC. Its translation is CASSEADVGYEQYF.

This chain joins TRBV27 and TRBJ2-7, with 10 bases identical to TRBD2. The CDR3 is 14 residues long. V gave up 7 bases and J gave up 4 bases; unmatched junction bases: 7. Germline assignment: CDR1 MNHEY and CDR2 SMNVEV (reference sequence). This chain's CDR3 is CASIPSGSTYEQYF. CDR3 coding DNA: TGTGCCAGCATTCCTAGCGGGAGTACGTACGAGCAGTACTTC.

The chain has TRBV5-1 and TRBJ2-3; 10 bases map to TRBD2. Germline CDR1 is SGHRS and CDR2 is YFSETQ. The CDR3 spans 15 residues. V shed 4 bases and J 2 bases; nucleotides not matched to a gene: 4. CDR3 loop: CASSDGTSATDTQYF. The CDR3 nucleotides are TGCGCCAGCAGCGACGGGACTAGCGCCACAGATACGCAGTATTTT.

DNA of the CDR3: TGCAGCGTTGAGGGGGGGGGAAACACCATATATTTT. Encoded protein: CSVEGGGNTIYF. The V call is TRBV29-1, the J call TRBJ1-3; a weak D match, TRBD1 (5 bases). The CDR3 sequence is 12 residues long. Per the germline V gene, CDR1 is SQVTM and CDR2 is ANQGSEA. The V and J ends lost 3 bases and 4 bases respectively, with 7 bases between them.

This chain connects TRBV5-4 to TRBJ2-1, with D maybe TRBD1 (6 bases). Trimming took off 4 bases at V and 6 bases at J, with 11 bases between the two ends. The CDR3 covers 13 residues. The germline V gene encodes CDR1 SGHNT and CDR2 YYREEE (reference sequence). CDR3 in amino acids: CASSPRGGNEQFF. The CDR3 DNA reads TGTGCCAGCAGCCCTAGAGGGGGCAATGAGCAGTTCTTC.

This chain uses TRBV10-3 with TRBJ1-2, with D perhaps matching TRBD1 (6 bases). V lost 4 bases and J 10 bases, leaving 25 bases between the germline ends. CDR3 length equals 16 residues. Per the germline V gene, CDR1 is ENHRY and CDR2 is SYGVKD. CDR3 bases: TGTGCCATCAGTGCCCCAGGCGTCACAGGGAGATGGGACTACACCTTC. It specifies CAISAPGVTGRWDYTF.

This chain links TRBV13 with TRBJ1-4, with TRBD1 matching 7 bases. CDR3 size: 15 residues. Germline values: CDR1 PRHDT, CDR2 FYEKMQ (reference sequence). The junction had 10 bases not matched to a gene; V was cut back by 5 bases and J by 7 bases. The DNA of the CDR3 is TGTGCCAGCAGCGACCGGGACAGCGGGCGTGAAAAACTGTTTTTT. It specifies CASSDRDSGREKLFF.

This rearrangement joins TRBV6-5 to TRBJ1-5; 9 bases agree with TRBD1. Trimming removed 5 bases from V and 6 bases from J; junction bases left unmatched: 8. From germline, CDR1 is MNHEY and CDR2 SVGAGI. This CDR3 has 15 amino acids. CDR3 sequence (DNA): TGTGCCAGCAGTGACTACAGGGGGCTGGCTCAGCCCCAGCATTTT. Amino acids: CASSDYRGLAQPQHF.

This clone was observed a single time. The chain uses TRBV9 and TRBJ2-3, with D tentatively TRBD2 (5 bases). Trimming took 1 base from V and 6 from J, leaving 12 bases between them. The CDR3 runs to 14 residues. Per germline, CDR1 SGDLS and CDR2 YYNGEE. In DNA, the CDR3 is TGTGCCAGCAGCGTATTGTGGACTGCCGATACGCAGTATTTT. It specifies CASSVLWTADTQYF.

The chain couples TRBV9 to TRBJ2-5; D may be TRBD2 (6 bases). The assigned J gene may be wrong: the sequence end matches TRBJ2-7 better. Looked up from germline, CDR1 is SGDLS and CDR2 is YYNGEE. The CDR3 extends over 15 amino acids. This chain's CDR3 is CASSVQERATYEQYF. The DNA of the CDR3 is TGTGCCAGCAGCGTACAGGAGCGGGCCACCTACGAGCAGTACTTC.

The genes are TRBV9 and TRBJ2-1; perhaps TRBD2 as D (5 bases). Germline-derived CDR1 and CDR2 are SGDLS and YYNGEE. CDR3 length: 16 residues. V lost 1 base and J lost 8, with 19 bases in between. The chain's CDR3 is CASSVTERVYNDEQFF. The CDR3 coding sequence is TGTGCCAGCAGCGTAACCGAGAGGGTCTACAATGATGAGCAGTTCTTC.

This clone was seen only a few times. The CDR3 spells CASSSRRLAGTGELFF. DNA of the CDR3: TGTGCCAGCAGCTCAAGACGGCTAGCGGGAACCGGGGAGCTGTTTTTT. The V and J genes are TRBV7-8 and TRBJ2-2; 9 bases agree with TRBD2. The V segment lost 4 bases and the J segment 5 bases; nucleotides outside the gene matches: 8. The CDR3 has 16 amino acids. CDR1 is SGHVS, CDR2 FQNEAQ, per germline.

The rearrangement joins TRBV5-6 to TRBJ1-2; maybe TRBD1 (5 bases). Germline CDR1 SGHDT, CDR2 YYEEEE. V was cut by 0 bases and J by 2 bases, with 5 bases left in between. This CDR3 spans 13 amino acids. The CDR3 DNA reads TGTGCCAGCAGCTTGGACAGGAACTATGGCTACACCTTC. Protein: CASSLDRNYGYTF. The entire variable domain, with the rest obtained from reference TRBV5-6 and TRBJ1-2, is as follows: DAGVTQSPTHLIKTRGQQVTLRCSPKSGHDTVSWYQQALGQGPQFIFQYYEEEERQRGNFPDRFSGHQFPNYSSELNVNALLLGDSALYLCASSLDRNYGYTFGSGTRLTVV.

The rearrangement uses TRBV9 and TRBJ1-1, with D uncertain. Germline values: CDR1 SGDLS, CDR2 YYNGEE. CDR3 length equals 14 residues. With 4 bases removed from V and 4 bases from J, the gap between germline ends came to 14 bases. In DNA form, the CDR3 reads TGTGCCAGCAGCCCAGACACCGGAACCACTGAAGCTTTCTTT. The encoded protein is CASSPDTGTTEAFF.

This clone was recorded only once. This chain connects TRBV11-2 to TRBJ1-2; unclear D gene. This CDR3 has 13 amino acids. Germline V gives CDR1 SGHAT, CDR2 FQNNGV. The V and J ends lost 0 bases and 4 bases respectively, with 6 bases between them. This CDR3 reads CASSLDRSYGYTF. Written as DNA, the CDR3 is TGTGCCAGCAGCTTAGATAGAAGCTATGGCTACACCTTC. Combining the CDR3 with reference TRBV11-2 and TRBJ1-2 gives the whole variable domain EAGVAQSPRYKIIEKRQSVAFWCNPISGHATLYWYQQILGQGPKLLIQFQNNGVVDDSQLPKDRFSAERLKGVDSTLKIQPAKLEDSAVYLCASSLDRSYGYTFGSGTRLTVV.

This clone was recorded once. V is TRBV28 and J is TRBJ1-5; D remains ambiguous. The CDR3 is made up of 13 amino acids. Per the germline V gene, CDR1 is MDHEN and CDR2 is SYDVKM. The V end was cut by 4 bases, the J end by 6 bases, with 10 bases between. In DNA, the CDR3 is TGTGCCAGCAGTTCCCCTGGGGTTCAGCCCCAGCATTTT. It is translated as CASSSPGVQPQHF.